The subject of this entry is one T cell receptor beta chain. Antigen specificity is unknown. It was by quantitative 5'-RACE with molecular barcodes that TCR beta libraries were made. One entry per CDR3 protein results from TCRdb running MiXCR on the 5' RACE reads. Among about 270,000 distinct CDR3 sequences listed, 32% were seen once. This sample stems from a study of CD8 T cells in ankylosing spondylitis. Study findings and constraints: Disease-linked clones reportedly concentrated significantly in matched ankylosing spondylitis synovial fluid. Those disease-linked clones were CD8+; they were also relatively rare in peripheral blood.

Germline CDR1 SGHRS, CDR2 YFSETQ. CDR3 length: 13 amino acids. Trimming cost V 4 bases and J 3 bases, with 11 bases left between them. The J gene is TRBJ2-7, the V gene TRBV5-1; no clear D. The origin of this receptor is a male donor with ankylosing spondylitis or in good health (not recorded which). The specimen was blood, either unsorted or a sorted T cell fraction (not recorded which). The CDR3 is CASSGWQNYEQYF. CDR3 in DNA: TGCGCCAGCAGCGGGTGGCAGAACTACGAGCAGTACTTC.